This T cell receptor beta chain was profiled in a study of shared clonotypes between healthy human individuals. CD4+ cell separation produced CD45RA+ naive and CD45RA-negative memory subsets. Sequencing was at deep level. Replicate sorted-subset PCRs were loaded with around 210 ng DNA, about 28,000 T cell genomes. Per the original methods: Filtering differed because ImmunoSEQ produced junction-only sequences that carried no quality scores. The repertoire was sequenced with immunoSEQ multiplex PCR; TCRdb's copy has only in-frame clones and lacks some. V and J calls and clone size come straight from that table; D and trimming were deduced from the DNA. The sample yields roughly 2.5 million clones, over 85% seen once. This CDR3 has 14 residues. V lost 6 bases and J 4 bases, leaving 10 bases between the germline ends. The germline V gene encodes CDR1 MNHNS and CDR2 SASEGT.

Sample: naive CD4+ T cells sorted from blood. As to subset: CD45RA+ positively selected. The receptor was isolated from a man between 18 and 29 years old in good health. The chain has TRBV6-1 and TRBJ1-6; no definite D call. In DNA, the CDR3 is TGTGCCAGCAGGGCCGGAACTTATAATTCACCCCTCCACTTT. Its protein product is CASRAGTYNSPLHF.